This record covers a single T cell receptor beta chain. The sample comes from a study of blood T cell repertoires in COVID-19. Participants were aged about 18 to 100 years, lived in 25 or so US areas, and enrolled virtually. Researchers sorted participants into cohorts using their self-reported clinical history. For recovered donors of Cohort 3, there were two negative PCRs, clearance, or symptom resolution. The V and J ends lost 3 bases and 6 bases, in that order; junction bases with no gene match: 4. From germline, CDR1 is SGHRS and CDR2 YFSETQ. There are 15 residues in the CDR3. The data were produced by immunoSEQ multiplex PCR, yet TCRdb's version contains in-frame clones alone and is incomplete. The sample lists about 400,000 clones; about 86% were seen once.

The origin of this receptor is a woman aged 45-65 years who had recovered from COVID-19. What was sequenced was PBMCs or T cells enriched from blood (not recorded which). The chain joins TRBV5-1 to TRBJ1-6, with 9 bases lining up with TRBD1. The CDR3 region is CASSWGQGSNSPLHF. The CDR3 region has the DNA TGCGCCAGCAGCTGGGGACAGGGTTCTAATTCACCCCTCCACTTT.